Below are 13 T cell receptor beta chains sequenced from a single sample in a study of early T cells in non-severe SARS-CoV-2 infection. TCRdb re-derived calls from the 5' RACE reads in MiXCR, one entry per CDR3 protein. The sample consists of some 80,000 distinct CDR3 sequences, about 12% of them appearing once. The sequencing input was whole blood. Receptors originate from an adult who was a healthcare worker with PCR-confirmed SARS-CoV-2 infection or an uninfected control (not recorded which).

The sample holds a few counts of this clonotype. The chain is built from TRBV20-1 and TRBJ1-1; unclear D gene. Germline CDR1 is DFQATT and CDR2 is SNEGSKA (reference sequence). The CDR3 is 12 amino acids. Trimming removed 3 bases at V and 0 bases at J, with 5 bases between. CDR3 sequence: CSASLLNTEAFF. Written as DNA, the CDR3 is TGCAGTGCTAGCCTGCTGAACACTGAAGCTTTCTTT.

This rearrangement joins TRBV12-3 or TRBV12-4 to TRBJ1-4; 11 nucleotides align to TRBD1. Trimming took 4 bases from V and 7 from J; bases not matched to a gene: 5. This CDR3 has 15 residues. The CDR3 spells CASSSGQGVSEKLFF. The CDR3 bases are TGTGCCAGCAGTTCGGGACAGGGGGTCAGTGAAAAACTGTTTTTT.

The chain links TRBV6-5 to TRBJ1-6, with a tentative D call TRBD1 (5 bases). Trimming pared 2 bases from V and 5 bases from J, leaving 13 bases between. The CDR3 consists of 16 residues. From germline, CDR1 is MNHEY and CDR2 SVGAGI. CDR3 sequence reads: CASSYDATDNNSPLHF. The CDR3 DNA reads as TGTGCCAGCAGTTACGACGCGACAGATAATAATTCACCCCTCCACTTT.

The chain carries TRBV7-8 and TRBJ2-6, with TRBD1 identical over 9 bases. There are 16 residues in the CDR3. The germline gives CDR1 SGHVS, CDR2 FQNEAQ. The V segment lost 4 bases and the J segment 4 bases; nucleotides outside the gene matches: 5. CDR3 sequence reads: CASSWGTGYGANVLTF. The CDR3 coding sequence is TGTGCCAGCAGCTGGGGGACAGGGTACGGGGCCAACGTCCTGACTTTC.

This clonotype was counted at least ten times. V is TRBV7-9 and J is TRBJ2-1, with 10 bases aligning to TRBD1. J gave up 5 bases and V 4 bases, and 5 bases lay outside the gene matches. Looked up from germline, CDR1 is SEHNR and CDR2 is FQNEAQ (reference sequence). The CDR3 sequence is 15 residues long. CDR3 loop: CASSYGQGDHNEQFF. In DNA, the CDR3 is TGTGCCAGCAGCTATGGACAGGGGGACCACAATGAGCAGTTCTTC.

This clonotype has more than one count but fewer than ten. The J gene is TRBJ1-6, the V gene TRBV7-3; possibly TRBD1 for D (6 bases). The CDR3 runs 14 residues. V gave up 3 bases and J gave up 7 bases, with 10 bases separating them. The germline CDR1 and CDR2 sequences are SGHTA and FQGTGA. The CDR3 region is CASSLNRANSPLHF. Written as DNA, the CDR3 is TGTGCCAGCAGCTTGAACAGGGCGAATTCACCCCTCCACTTT.

This clonotype was counted at least ten times. This chain uses TRBV30 with TRBJ1-2; D remains unclear. This CDR3 spans 13 amino acids. Germline V CDR1 and CDR2: GTSNPN, SVGIG (reference sequence). The V gene lost 2 bases and the J gene lost 3 bases, with 10 bases spanning the gap. The CDR3 is CAWSPSDHYGYTF. CDR3 nucleotide sequence: TGTGCCTGGAGTCCTAGTGACCACTATGGCTACACCTTC.

The J gene is TRBJ2-5, the V gene TRBV5-1; D perhaps matches TRBD1 (6 bases). There are 13 residues in the CDR3. Germline V gene lookup returns CDR1 SGHRS and CDR2 YFSETQ. The ends were cut back, 3 bases at V and 5 bases at J, with 11 bases in the middle. The CDR3 protein is CASSWGPAETQYF. CDR3 nucleotide sequence: TGCGCCAGCAGCTGGGGGCCAGCGGAGACCCAGTACTTC.

Of note for this clonotype: Since a much larger clone is just one base distant, this may be a read error. CDR3 nucleotides: TGTGCCAGCAGTTATGGATTCGCTGAAGCTCTCTTT. This encodes CASSYGFAEALF. The J gene is TRBJ1-1, the V gene TRBV6-2 or TRBV6-3; D gene unclear. CDR3 length: 12 amino acids. Germline loops: CDR1 MNHEY, CDR2 SVGEGT.

This clonotype showed up many times. This chain uses TRBV19 with TRBJ2-7; TRBD1 matches 7 bases. The junction had 8 bases not matched to a gene; V was cut back by 4 bases and J by 2 bases. The V gene's germline CDR1 is LNHDA and CDR2 SQIVND (reference sequence). This CDR3 is 15 amino acids long. For the CDR3, the DNA is TGTGCCAGTAGTACCCAGGACAGGAGGACCTACGAGCAGTACTTC. Translating it yields CASSTQDRRTYEQYF.

J is TRBJ2-7 and V is TRBV3-1, with D maybe TRBD1 (6 bases). Trimming stripped 0 bases from V and 0 bases from J, with 15 bases between. CDR1 is LGHDT, CDR2 YNNKEL, per germline (reference sequence). The CDR3 extends over 17 amino acids. The CDR3 DNA reads TGTGCCAGCAGCCAAGATCCTGGGACACCGAGCTCCTACGAGCAGTACTTC. Its translation is CASSQDPGTPSSYEQYF.

The sample holds many counts of this clonotype. The chain links TRBV7-9 to TRBJ1-2; D remains ambiguous. Trimming removed 5 bases at V and 4 bases at J, with 8 bases between. Germline CDR1 SEHNR, CDR2 FQNEAQ (reference sequence). The CDR3 has 12 amino acids. The CDR3 DNA reads as TGTGCCAGCAGCCAGTCAGGCTATGGCTACACCTTC. It encodes CASSQSGYGYTF. The full variable domain, rest sourced from reference TRBV7-9 and TRBJ1-2, is DTGVSQNPRHKITKRGQNVTFRCDPISEHNRLYWYRQTLGQGPEFLTYFQNEAQLEKSRLLSDRFSAERPKGSFSTLEIQRTEQGDSAMYLCASSQSGYGYTFGSGTRLTVV.

The chain combines TRBV5-1 with TRBJ2-6; 9 nucleotides align to TRBD1. The CDR3 has 17 residues. The V gene end was trimmed by 4 bases and the J gene end by 2 bases; junction bases not matched to a gene: 7. CDR1 SGHRS and CDR2 YFSETQ come from the germline V gene. The CDR3 sequence: CASSPPWTGAGANVLTF. The DNA for the CDR3 is TGCGCCAGCAGCCCACCTTGGACAGGGGCTGGGGCCAACGTCCTGACTTTC.